This is a list of T cell receptor beta chains from one sample in a study of CD8+CD57+ T cells in acquired aplastic anemia. TCRdb processed the reads anew with MiXCR; each CDR3 protein has one entry. The sample carries 150,000 to 200,000 distinct CDR3 sequences, over 55% recorded once. Sequenced material: sorted CD4+, CD8+, or CD8+CD57+ T cells (not recorded which) from PBMCs. The receptor source for this set is a human donor with aplastic anemia. Each CDR3 is given with its conserved first and last residue. Fields, in order: D gene, clone size, J gene, V gene, CDR3 protein, CDR3 DNA. The D gene is left open where the match is weak. The size field is filled for only some rows; it gives once, few, many or a size class.

NA | few | TRBJ2-3 | TRBV10-1 | CASSEQYTDTQYF | TGCGCCAGCAGTGAACAGTACACAGATACGCAGTATTTT
TRBD2 | few | TRBJ2-7 | TRBV2 | CASSSRGGSYEQYF | TGTGCCAGCAGTTCTCGGGGGGGGTCCTACGAGCAGTACTTC
NA | few | TRBJ2-7 | TRBV20-1 | CSATRDTTYEQYF | TGCAGTGCTACCCGGGACACAACTTACGAGCAGTACTTC
NA | once | TRBJ2-7 | TRBV29-1 | CSVNGQRLYEQYF | TGCAGCGTTAACGGACAGAGACTCTACGAGCAGTACTTC
NA | few | TRBJ2-2 | TRBV7-9 | CASSSGLRTGELFF | TGTGCCAGCAGCTCTGGGTTACGGACCGGGGAGCTGTTTTTT
NA | NA | TRBJ1-4 | TRBV2 | CASTELGQRPNEKLFF | TGTGCCAGCACCGAGTTGGGCCAAAGGCCTAATGAAAAACTGTTTTTT
NA | NA | TRBJ2-7 | TRBV7-6 | CASSSTGSPYEQYF | TGTGCCAGCAGCTCAACAGGGTCCCCCTACGAGCAGTACTTC
TRBD2 | once | TRBJ2-7 | TRBV29-1 | CSVAGGQNEQYF | TGCAGCGTGGCGGGAGGGCAAAACGAGCAGTACTTC
NA | NA | TRBJ2-1 | TRBV24-1 | CAIGRGIREQFF | TGTGCCATCGGCCGCGGGATCCGGGAGCAGTTCTTC
NA | NA | TRBJ2-7 | TRBV7-2 | CASRDQWGYEQYF | TGTGCCAGCAGAGACCAATGGGGCTACGAGCAGTACTTC
NA | once | TRBJ2-7 | TRBV20-1 | CSARDRGQWRTYEQYF | TGCAGTGCTAGAGACAGAGGACAGTGGAGAACCTACGAGCAGTACTTC
NA | once | TRBJ1-2 | TRBV24-1 | CATSDSGEVGYTF | TGTGCCACCAGTGATTCCGGAGAGGTTGGCTACACCTTC
TRBD2 | once | TRBJ2-3 | TRBV2 | CASRRYPGLATGERDTQYF | TGTGCCAGCAGGAGATATCCGGGACTAGCGACTGGGGAGAGAGATACGCAGTATTTT
TRBD1 | NA | TRBJ1-4 | TRBV20-1 | CSARLLQGGGQPVERLFF | TGCAGTGCTCGCCTTTTACAGGGGGGAGGACAGCCTGTCGAGCGACTGTTTTTT
NA | NA | TRBJ2-5 | TRBV10-2 | CASGLLGPETQYF | TGCGCCAGCGGACTACTAGGCCCTGAGACCCAGTACTTC
NA | NA | TRBJ2-7 | TRBV20-1 | CSASTLSYEQYF | TGCAGTGCTAGTACCCTTTCCTACGAGCAGTACTTC
NA | NA | TRBJ2-3 | TRBV7-9 | CASSLAPASTDTQYF | TGTGCCAGCAGCCTCGCCCCAGCCTCCACAGATACGCAGTATTTT
NA | many | TRBJ2-5 | TRBV20-1 | CSARDRDPGTQYF | TGCAGTGCTAGAGATCGGGACCCCGGGACCCAGTACTTC
NA | NA | TRBJ2-5 | TRBV7-8 | CASSWAQTQYF | TGTGCCAGCAGCTGGGCCCAGACCCAGTACTTC
TRBD1 | NA | TRBJ2-7 | TRBV5-1 | CASSSSQRDRVGGQYF | TGCGCCAGCAGCTCCTCACAACGGGACAGGGTAGGGGGGCAGTACTTC
NA | NA | TRBJ2-7 | TRBV6-1 | CASSYSEQGGYEQYF | TGTGCCAGCAGTTACTCGGAGCAGGGGGGTTACGAGCAGTACTTC
NA | NA | TRBJ1-1 | TRBV20-1 | CSALQLLTEAFF | TGCAGTGCCTTACAGTTACTCACTGAAGCTTTCTTT
NA | NA | TRBJ2-5 | TRBV7-6 | CASSFQAPDFQETQYF | TGTGCCAGCAGCTTCCAGGCTCCCGACTTCCAAGAGACCCAGTACTTC
NA | NA | TRBJ1-5 | TRBV7-6 | CASSLELAGGGETQHF | TGTGCCAGCAGCTTAGAGCTAGCGGGAGGGGGAGAGACCCAGCATTTT
NA | NA | TRBJ2-1 | TRBV7-8 | CASSINRAYNEQFF | TGTGCCAGCAGCATAAACAGGGCGTACAATGAGCAGTTCTTC
TRBD2 | NA | TRBJ2-1 | TRBV12-3/TRBV12-4 | CASSDLGTSGYNEQFF | TGTGCCAGCAGTGACCTCGGGACTAGCGGGTACAATGAGCAGTTCTTC
NA | NA | TRBJ2-1 | TRBV4-2 | CATKAEIGYGQFF | TGTGCCACCAAAGCCGAGATAGGGTATGGGCAGTTCTTC
TRBD2 | many | TRBJ2-3 | TRBV6-4 | CASSRLAGTDTQYF | TGTGCCAGCAGTCGACTAGCGGGCACAGATACGCAGTATTTT
NA | NA | TRBJ1-2 | TRBV15 | CATSRDGFYGYTF | TGTGCCACCAGCAGGGACGGCTTCTATGGCTACACCTTC
TRBD1 | few | TRBJ2-7 | TRBV5-8 | CASSLRQGIPYEQYF | TGTGCCAGCAGCTTGAGACAGGGGATACCCTACGAGCAGTACTTC
TRBD1 | NA | TRBJ1-5 | TRBV15 | CATRRTGTVVSNQPQHF | TGTGCCACCAGACGGACAGGGACGGTGGTGAGCAATCAGCCCCAGCATTTT
TRBD2 | NA | TRBJ2-7 | TRBV5-1 | CASSTSGRAGEQYF | TGCGCCAGCAGTACTAGCGGGAGGGCCGGAGAGCAGTACTTC